Listed here is a single T cell receptor (beta chain). Germline V lookup: CDR1 SGHTS, CDR2 YDEGEE. This CDR3 comprises 18 residues. V lost 0 bases to trimming and J lost 5 bases, with 23 bases between them. This entry is derived from a study of blood T cell repertoires in COVID-19. Sequencing was performed with immunoSEQ multiplex PCR; in TCRdb, only in-frame clones are kept and a portion is missing. The sample shows 150,000 to 200,000 clones, 75% to 90% of them seen only once. The source material was peripheral blood. This clonotype was sampled from a man in his 60s with acute or convalescent COVID-19. The chain links TRBV5-8 to TRBJ2-5; maybe TRBD2 (6 bases). In nucleotides, the CDR3 is TGTGCCAGCAGCTTGGTCCGCGGGGTACAGGATCCTCGGGAGACCCAGTACTTC. This sequence encodes CASSLVRGVQDPRETQYF.